The present T cell receptor (beta chain) was sequenced within a study of naive and memory T cell subsets. Two oligonucleotides, mixed equimolar, formed the beta constant-region primer covering TRBC1 and TRBC2. Nested alpha and beta constant-region primers with the SP2 primer drove four PCR rounds on ligated cDNA. Each CDR3 protein gets one entry after TCRdb re-called the UMI-ligation and nested PCR reads with MiXCR. The data contain tens of thousands of distinct CDR3 sequences, 10% to 12% of them singletons. Note on this clonotype: Its target is not known.

This CDR3 is built from 12 residues. Germline V gene lookup returns CDR1 SQVTM and CDR2 ANQGSEA. Trimming cost V 5 bases and J 2 bases, with 10 bases left between them. Study-wide findings and caveats: Expression changes during T cell differentiation may affect RNA-based TCR counts. A few larger clonotypes appeared in naive repertoires, especially CD8, possibly memory cells re-expressing CD45RA.

The sequence was obtained from a human donor in good health. Sequences were obtained from naive CD4+ T cells from blood. V and J are TRBV29-1 and TRBJ2-7; D is possibly TRBD1 (5 bases). The CDR3 sequence: CSVRQQAYEQYF. Here the CDR3 DNA reads TGCAGCGTTAGACAGCAAGCCTACGAGCAGTACTTC.